This TCR beta chain was captured by sequencing in a study of T cell clonality in common variable immunodeficiency. This clone was seen ten or more times. Its antigen is not identified. The missing CDR3 end, 3 residues past where the read stops, is filled in from the germline J gene. General study findings and limits: Reportedly, TCR beta sequences from common variable immunodeficiency showed fewer deletions and N-nucleotide insertions.

Repertoires were generated with immunoSEQ multiplex PCR, while TCRdb's copy carries only in-frame clones and drops some. The repertoire consists of 28,000 or so clones, none detected only once. Reduced serum IgG, IgA and/or IgM plus specific antibody deficiency defined CVID. CVID subjects were 15 female and roughly 31 male, aged about 9 to 65. Germline V CDR1 and CDR2: ENHRY, SYGVKD. Trimming took 8 bases from V and 4 from J; bases not matched to a gene: 10. The CDR3 runs to 15 residues. The chain has TRBV10-3 and TRBJ2-3; TRBD1 aligns across 9 bases. Sequences were obtained from peripheral blood mononuclear cells. The TCR sequence derives from a human donor with common variable immunodeficiency. The CDR3 region is CAIEPGQGIPDTQYF. CDR3 DNA, as far as it was read: TGTGCCATCGAACCGGGACAGGGTATACCAGATACG.